These 10 T cell receptor beta chains were sequenced from one sample in a study of CD8 T cells in Susac syndrome. Random-hexamer reverse transcription was applied to about 0.5 to 1 ug RNA. One entry per CDR3 protein, called by TCRdb with MiXCR from the immunoSEQ multiplex PCR reads. In the table there are approximately 150,000 distinct CDR3 sequences, about 90% of which are singletons. The sequenced sample consisted of CD4+ T cells from PBMCs. All receptors come from a human donor in good health.

The chain links TRBV7-8 to TRBJ2-1; D remains unclear. This CDR3 has 16 amino acids. The V gene lost 5 bases and the J gene lost 6 bases, with 20 bases spanning the gap. Germline CDR1 reads SGHVS; CDR2 reads FQNEAQ. The CDR3 nucleotides read TGTGCCAGCAGCCGAAAAGGCCTCGACGGGTCCAATGAGCAGTTCTTC. Translated, it gives CASSRKGLDGSNEQFF. The entire variable domain, with the rest obtained from reference TRBV7-8 and TRBJ2-1, is as follows: GAGVSQSPRYKVAKRGQDVALRCDPISGHVSLFWYQQALGQGPEFLTYFQNEAQLDKSGLPSDRFFAERPEGSVSTLKIQRTQQEDSAVYLCASSRKGLDGSNEQFFGPGTRLTVL.

This sequence joins TRBV5-1 and TRBJ2-7; 7 nucleotides line up with TRBD1. This CDR3 contains 14 residues. Trimming cost V 4 bases and J 5 bases; bases outside gene matches: 9. The V gene's germline CDR1 is SGHRS and CDR2 YFSETQ. Here the CDR3 DNA reads TGCGCCAGCAGCGACCCCGGGACAGCGAACGAGCAGTACTTC. Protein sequence: CASSDPGTANEQYF. The variable domain in full, with the rest retrieved from reference TRBV5-1 and TRBJ2-7, is KAGVTQTPRYLIKTRGQQVTLSCSPISGHRSVSWYQQTPGQGLQFLFEYFSETQRNKGNFPGRFSGRQFSNSRSEMNVSTLELGDSALYLCASSDPGTANEQYFGPGTRLTVT.

The chain links TRBV5-1 to TRBJ2-2; 7 bases align to TRBD2. From germline, CDR1 is SGHRS and CDR2 YFSETQ. There are 15 residues in the CDR3. V shed 2 bases and J 4 bases; nucleotides not matched to a gene: 5. The CDR3 DNA follows: TGCGCCAGCAGCTTTAACGGCGGGAGCACCGGGGAGCTGTTTTTT. Translated, it gives CASSFNGGSTGELFF.

This clonotype was counted once. The chain links TRBV12-3 or TRBV12-4 to TRBJ2-7, with D tentatively TRBD1 (5 bases). The CDR3 has 15 amino acids. The V and J ends lost 5 bases and 1 base respectively, with 15 bases between them. This chain's CDR3 is CASSVMAQASYEQYF. CDR3 DNA sequence: TGTGCCAGCAGTGTTATGGCACAGGCGTCCTACGAGCAGTACTTC.

This clonotype was counted only a few times. The chain carries TRBV12-3 or TRBV12-4 and TRBJ2-3, with D possibly being TRBD1 (6 bases). Trimming removed 1 base at V and 1 base at J, with 12 bases between. There are 16 residues in the CDR3. CDR3 sequence: CASSLDRALRTDTQYF. CDR3 nucleotide sequence: TGTGCCAGCAGTTTAGACAGGGCCTTACGCACAGATACGCAGTATTTT.

The genes are TRBV7-2 and TRBJ2-5; D is undetermined. The germline gives CDR1 SGHTA, CDR2 FQGNSA. Between the trimmed V and J ends, which lost 5 bases and 4 bases, there was a span of 23 bases. The CDR3 has 17 residues. The CDR3 DNA reads as TGTGCCAGCAGCCCGCCCCCACCAGGATGGTTGGGAGAGACCCAGTACTTC. Amino acids: CASSPPPPGWLGETQYF.

The chain links TRBV4-1 to TRBJ2-3; 8 nucleotides line up with TRBD2. Trimming cost V 4 bases and J 4 bases; bases outside gene matches: 4. The germline gives CDR1 MGHRA, CDR2 YSYEKL. CDR3 length equals 14 residues. Here the CDR3 reads CASSRAGASDTQYF. In DNA, the CDR3 is TGCGCCAGCAGCCGAGCGGGAGCCTCAGATACGCAGTATTTT.

The chain's CDR3 is CAISVGGSDEQYF. The CDR3 region has the DNA TGTGCCATCAGTGTAGGCGGGAGTGACGAGCAGTACTTC. The gene calls are TRBV10-3 and TRBJ2-7; TRBD2 matches 7 bases. The V gene end was trimmed by 4 bases and the J gene end by 5 bases; junction bases not matched to a gene: 5. This CDR3 has 13 residues. The V gene's germline CDR1 is ENHRY and CDR2 SYGVKD.

The gene calls are TRBV19 and TRBJ2-7; the D is unclear. The CDR3 consists of 13 residues. Germline CDR1 LNHDA, CDR2 SQIVND (reference sequence). V lost 5 bases, J lost 9 bases, and 17 bases lay in between. In DNA, the CDR3 is TGTGCCAGTAGTGGCGGACGGAAGGACCGGCAGTACTTC. Protein: CASSGGRKDRQYF.

The chain uses TRBV5-4 and TRBJ2-7; tentative D call: TRBD1 (6 bases). The V gene's germline CDR1 is SGHNT and CDR2 YYREEE (reference sequence). Trimming took 4 bases from V and 1 from J, leaving 12 bases between them. This CDR3 comprises 14 residues. CDR3 region: CASSTRTASYEQYF. The CDR3 DNA sequence: TGTGCCAGCAGCACCCGGACAGCGTCCTACGAGCAGTACTTC.